This section outlines one T cell receptor (beta chain) sequence together with its context. The antigen is not known. Building the TCR beta libraries relied on iRepertoire HTBI primers, and CDR3 regions underwent Arm-PCR. TCRdb passed the multiplex PCR reads through MiXCR, listing each CDR3 protein once. The table shows under 800,000 distinct CDR3 sequences, with roughly 16% occurring only once. This entry comes from a study of regulatory T cells in long-lasting Graves disease. V was shortened by 2 bases and J by 7 bases, with 7 bases between the two germline ends. The CDR3 has 12 amino acids. Germline V gives CDR1 SGDLS, CDR2 YYNGEE. The time point is: newly diagnosed GD, antithyroid drugs for less than 3 months. With RNA extracted from PBMCs as input, the TCR library was made. General observations from the study: Between persistent patients, 2,500 to 3,500 public clonotypes were shared, exceeding the roughly 1,000 shared between new patients. Newly diagnosed Graves' patients had higher TCR diversity than persistent ones. Persistent disease preferred TRBV28, TRBJ1-2 and TRBJ2-5; new disease, TRBV20-1 and TRBJ2-1.

These data also formed part of another study, on T cells in Graves' hyperthyroidism and ophthalmopathy. As that study records: When ophthalmopathy did not progress within 18 months, Graves' hyperthyroidism was considered stable.

This receptor was identified in a woman aged 30 to 39 with Graves disease. The genes are TRBV9 and TRBJ2-1, with D possibly being TRBD2 (5 bases). Sequences were derived from peripheral blood mononuclear cells (PBMCs), sampled at new diagnosis, from a patient treated with antithyroid drugs. CDR3 bases: TGTGCCAGCAGCGTGACGGGGAATGAGCAGTTCTTC. Protein product: CASSVTGNEQFF.